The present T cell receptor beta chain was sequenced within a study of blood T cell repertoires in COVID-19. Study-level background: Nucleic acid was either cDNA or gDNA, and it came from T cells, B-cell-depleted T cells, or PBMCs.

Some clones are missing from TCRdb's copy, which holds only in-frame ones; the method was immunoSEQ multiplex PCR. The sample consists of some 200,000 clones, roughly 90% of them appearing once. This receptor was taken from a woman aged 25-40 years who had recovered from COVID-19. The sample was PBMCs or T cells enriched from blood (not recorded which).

CDR3: CASRLAGVLDTGELFF. The CDR3 nucleotides are TGTGCCAGCAGACTAGCGGGAGTTCTCGACACCGGGGAGCTGTTTTTT. This chain links TRBV13 with TRBJ2-2, with 11 bases matching TRBD2. CDR3 length: 16 residues. CDR1 and CDR2 (germline): PRHDT, FYEKMQ (reference sequence). V shed 6 bases, J shed 3 bases, and the junction held 6 bases outside the gene matches.